This T cell receptor beta chain was documented in a study of OX40 agonist ivuxolimab in advanced cancers. Looked up from germline, CDR1 is SGHNT and CDR2 is YENEEA. Including both end residues, the CDR3 is 9 amino acids long. Repertoires were generated with immunoSEQ multiplex PCR, while TCRdb's copy carries only in-frame clones and drops some. The table shows around 28,000 clones, with around 87% occurring only once. Notes on this clone: Likely a read error: the CDR3 ends without its conserved phenylalanine or tryptophan. No DNA is shown, since the ends of the CDR3 on it are uncertain; the CDR3 is the one TCRdb lists.

The specimen was CD4+ or CD8+ T cells sorted from blood, collected in a trial of the OX40 agonist ivuxolimab. This rearrangement joins TRBV11-3 to TRBJ1-4. This clonotype was sampled from an adult with an advanced solid tumor such as melanoma, head and neck, liver or kidney cancer. CDR3 amino acids: CARTGTGPT.